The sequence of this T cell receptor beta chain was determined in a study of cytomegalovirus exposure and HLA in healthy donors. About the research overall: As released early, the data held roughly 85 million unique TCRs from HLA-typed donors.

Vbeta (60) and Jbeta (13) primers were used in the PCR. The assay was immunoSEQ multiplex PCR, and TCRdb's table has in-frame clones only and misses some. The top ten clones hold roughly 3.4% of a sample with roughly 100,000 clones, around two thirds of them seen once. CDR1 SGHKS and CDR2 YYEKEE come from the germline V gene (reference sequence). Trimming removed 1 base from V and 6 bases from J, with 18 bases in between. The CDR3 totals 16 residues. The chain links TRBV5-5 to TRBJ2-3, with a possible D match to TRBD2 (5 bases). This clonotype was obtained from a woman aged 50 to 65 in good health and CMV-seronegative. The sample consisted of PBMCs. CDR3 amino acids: CASSLNPGPTMDTQYF. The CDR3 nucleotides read TGTGCCAGCAGCTTGAATCCCGGACCGACTATGGATACGCAGTATTTT.